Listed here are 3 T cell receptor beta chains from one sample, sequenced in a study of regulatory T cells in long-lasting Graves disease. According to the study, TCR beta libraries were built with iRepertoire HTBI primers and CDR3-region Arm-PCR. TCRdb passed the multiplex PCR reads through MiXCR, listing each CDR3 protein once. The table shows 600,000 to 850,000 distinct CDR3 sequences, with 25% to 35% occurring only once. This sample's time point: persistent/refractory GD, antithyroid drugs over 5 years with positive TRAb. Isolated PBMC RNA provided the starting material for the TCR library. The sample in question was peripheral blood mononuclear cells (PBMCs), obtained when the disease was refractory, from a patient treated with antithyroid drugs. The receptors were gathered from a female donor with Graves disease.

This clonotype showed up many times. The CDR3 DNA reads as TGTGCCAGCAGACAGGGGGCAGGGTACGAGCAGTACTTC. Amino acid sequence: CASRQGAGYEQYF. The chain employs TRBV12-3 or TRBV12-4 and TRBJ2-7, with TRBD1 matching 9 bases. The CDR3 totals 13 residues. V was clipped by 6 bases and J by 4 bases; unmatched bases: 4.

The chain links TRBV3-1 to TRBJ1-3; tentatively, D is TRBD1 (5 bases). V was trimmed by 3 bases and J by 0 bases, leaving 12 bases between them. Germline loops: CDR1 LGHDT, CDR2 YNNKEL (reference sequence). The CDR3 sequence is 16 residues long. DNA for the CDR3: TGTGCCAGCAGCCAGGGACTAGGACTCTCTGGAAACACCATATATTTT. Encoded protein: CASSQGLGLSGNTIYF.

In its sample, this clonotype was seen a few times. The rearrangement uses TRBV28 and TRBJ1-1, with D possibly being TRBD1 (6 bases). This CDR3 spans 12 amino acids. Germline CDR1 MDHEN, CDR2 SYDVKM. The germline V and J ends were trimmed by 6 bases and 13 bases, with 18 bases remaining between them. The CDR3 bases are TGTGCCAGCAGACAACCTACAGGGCCGGTTTTCTTT. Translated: CASRQPTGPVFF. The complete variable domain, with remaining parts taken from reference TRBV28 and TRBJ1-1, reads DVKVTQSSRYLVKRTGEKVFLECVQDMDHENMFWYRQDPGLGLRLIYFSYDVKMKEKGDIPEGYSVSREKKERFSLILESASTNQTSMYLCASRQPTGPVFFGQGTRLTVV.